The next 32 T cell receptor beta chains were all read from a single sample in a study of blood T cell repertoires in COVID-19. Assay: immunoSEQ multiplex PCR; the TCRdb copy retains only in-frame clones and omits some. The table records 200,000 to 250,000 clones, 90% of them present only once. The specimen sequenced was PBMCs or T cells enriched from blood (not recorded which). The receptors come from a man in his thirties or forties who had been exposed to COVID-19.

The chain uses TRBV3-1 (or the pseudogene TRBV3-2) and TRBJ1-5; no firm D call. V lost 1 base and J 5 bases, leaving 9 bases between the germline ends. The CDR3 consists of 14 residues. From germline, CDR1 is LGHDT and CDR2 YNNKEL (reference sequence). The CDR3 spells CASSQGRAHQPQHF. CDR3 nucleotide sequence: TGTGCCAGCAGCCAAGGGAGGGCCCATCAGCCCCAGCATTTT.

The rearrangement links TRBV6-5 to TRBJ2-3; no clear D gene. CDR1 and CDR2 from the germline V gene are MNHEY and SVGAGI. The CDR3 is 14 amino acids. V was shortened by 5 bases and J by 0 bases, with 9 bases between the two germline ends. CDR3 nucleotides: TGTGCCAGCAGTACTTTTTCTAGCACAGATACGCAGTATTTT. It encodes CASSTFSSTDTQYF.

The chain links TRBV2 to TRBJ2-3; D is uncertain. Trimming cost V 5 bases and J 3 bases, with 15 bases left between them. Germline CDR1 is SNHLY and CDR2 is FYNNEI. The CDR3 extends over 15 amino acids. CDR3 residues: CASSRLQTRTDTQYF. The CDR3 nucleotides are TGTGCCAGCAGTCGTTTGCAAACCAGGACAGATACGCAGTATTTT.

The chain recombines TRBV9 with TRBJ2-5, with 10 bases that match TRBD1. The trim removed 3 bases at V and 4 bases at J, leaving 3 bases unmatched. Looked up from germline, CDR1 is SGDLS and CDR2 is YYNGEE. The CDR3 length is 14 residues. The CDR3 sequence: CASSAGQGVETQYF. The CDR3 DNA sequence: TGTGCCAGCAGCGCCGGACAGGGGGTAGAGACCCAGTACTTC.

CDR3 bases: TGTGCCAGCAGTTACCCCGGGGCTGAAGCTTTCTTT. As protein: CASSYPGAEAFF. This chain joins TRBV7-6 and TRBJ1-1; D is ambiguous. CDR1 is SGHVS, CDR2 FNYEAQ, per germline. The CDR3 runs to 12 residues. Trimming shortened V by 6 bases and J by 6 bases, and 11 bases separated the two germline ends.

The rearrangement links TRBV9 to TRBJ2-1, with 8 bases lining up with TRBD1. The CDR3 runs to 15 residues. Trimming cost V 4 bases and J 7 bases; bases outside gene matches: 10. CDR1 is SGDLS, CDR2 YYNGEE, per germline. CDR3 region: CASSFGQGAGNEQFF. CDR3 nucleotides: TGTGCCAGCAGCTTCGGGCAGGGGGCAGGGAATGAGCAGTTCTTC.

The chain has TRBV3-1 (or the pseudogene TRBV3-2) and TRBJ2-2, with 9 bases lining up with TRBD2. The CDR3 is 17 residues long. The junction had 12 bases not matched to a gene; V was cut back by 5 bases and J by 5 bases. Germline values: CDR1 LGHDT, CDR2 YNNKEL (reference sequence). CDR3 bases: TGTGCCAGCAGCTACATAGCGGGGGTCTCGAGGACCGGGGAGCTGTTTTTT. Translation gives CASSYIAGVSRTGELFF.

This chain links TRBV9 with TRBJ2-2, with TRBD1 identical over 10 bases. The ends lost 3 bases at V and 5 bases at J; junction bases unmatched: 4. The CDR3 is 15 amino acids. Germline V lookup: CDR1 SGDLS, CDR2 YYNGEE. The DNA of the CDR3 is TGTGCCAGCAGCGCCCCGGGACAGGGGACCGGGGAGCTGTTTTTT. Translation gives CASSAPGQGTGELFF.

The chain combines TRBV7-3 with TRBJ1-1; D is perhaps TRBD1 (6 bases). Trimming took off 5 bases at V and 1 base at J, with 23 bases between the two ends. The CDR3 runs 18 residues. From germline, CDR1 is SGHTA and CDR2 FQGTGA. Here the CDR3 reads CASSDLAGTSLGNTEAFF. CDR3 bases: TGTGCCAGCAGCGACCTAGCCGGGACATCTCTTGGGAACACTGAAGCTTTCTTT.

J is TRBJ2-3 and V is TRBV3-1 (or the pseudogene TRBV3-2); TRBD2 is a possible D gene (6 bases). The CDR3 totals 14 residues. Trimming removed 4 bases from V and 2 bases from J, with 10 bases in between. Germline loops: CDR1 LGHDT, CDR2 YNNKEL (reference sequence). CDR3: CASSRLGITDTQYF. CDR3 coding DNA: TGTGCCAGCAGCCGACTAGGGATCACAGATACGCAGTATTTT.

The V call is TRBV6-5, the J call TRBJ1-3; D gene unclear. The CDR3 has 14 residues. V gave up 6 bases and J gave up 4 bases, with 13 bases separating them. CDR1 MNHEY and CDR2 SVGAGI come from the germline V gene. The CDR3 sequence is CASRPDIVGNTIYF. The DNA of the CDR3 is TGTGCCAGCAGGCCTGACATAGTGGGAAACACCATATATTTT.

The rearrangement uses TRBV7-9 and TRBJ2-7, with 10 bases matching TRBD1. The J segment lost 4 bases and the V segment lost 5 bases, leaving 8 bases of the junction unmatched. The V gene's germline CDR1 is SEHNR and CDR2 FQNEAQ (reference sequence). The CDR3 covers 15 residues. CDR3 protein: CASSTRDRGVYEQYF. Written as DNA, the CDR3 is TGTGCCAGCAGCACCCGGGACAGGGGTGTTTACGAGCAGTACTTC. The full variable domain, completed using reference TRBV7-9 and TRBJ2-7, is DTGVSQNPRHKITKRGQNVTFRCDPISEHNRLYWYRQTLGQGPEFLTYFQNEAQLEKSRLLSDRFSAERPKGSFSTLEIQRTEQGDSAMYLCASSTRDRGVYEQYFGPGTRLTVT.

The V call is TRBV5-4, the J call TRBJ2-7; TRBD1 aligns across 7 bases. CDR3 length: 13 amino acids. J was trimmed by 3 bases and V by 3 bases; bases with no gene match: 3. In germline, CDR1 is SGHNT, CDR2 YYREEE (reference sequence). The CDR3: CASSSGQDYEQYF. CDR3 in DNA: TGTGCCAGCAGCTCCGGACAGGACTACGAGCAGTACTTC.

V is TRBV19 and J is TRBJ2-1, with D unresolved. CDR3 length equals 13 residues. CDR1 and CDR2 (germline): LNHDA, SQIVND (reference sequence). V shed 2 bases and J shed 6 bases, with 8 bases lying between them. DNA for the CDR3: TGTGCCAGTAGTATACATCATCCCAATGAGCAGTTCTTC. It specifies CASSIHHPNEQFF.

The chain has TRBV5-4 and TRBJ2-1; the match to TRBD2 covers 8 bases. The CDR3 is 15 residues long. With V trimmed by 1 base and J by 4 bases, 4 bases remained unmatched. CDR1 is SGHNT and CDR2 is YYREEE in the germline V gene (reference sequence). CDR3 region: CASSLRGGGYNEQFF. The CDR3 DNA reads as TGTGCCAGCAGCTTGAGGGGCGGGGGGTACAATGAGCAGTTCTTC.

CDR3 protein: CASSITGGADTQYF. DNA for the CDR3: TGTGCCAGTAGTATTACAGGGGGCGCAGATACGCAGTATTTT. The chain joins TRBV19 to TRBJ2-3, with 9 positions matching TRBD1. This CDR3 is built from 14 residues. Germline V gene data show CDR1 as LNHDA and CDR2 as SQIVND (reference sequence). The ends lost 3 bases at V and 4 bases at J; junction bases unmatched: 2.

The chain uses TRBV18 and TRBJ1-5; D possibly corresponds to TRBD1 (5 bases). The CDR3 length is 16 residues. V was shortened by 4 bases and J by 0 bases, with 13 bases between the two germline ends. CDR1 KGHSH and CDR2 LQKENI come from the germline V gene. The CDR3 nucleotides are TGTGCCAGCTCACTCCAGGGCTCCTATAGCAATCAGCCCCAGCATTTT. Translating it yields CASSLQGSYSNQPQHF.

The chain recombines TRBV10-1 with TRBJ1-1, with a weak D call TRBD1 (6 bases). The CDR3 consists of 12 residues. Germline V gene sequence: CDR1 WNHNN, CDR2 SYGVQD (reference sequence). V lost 8 bases, J lost 8 bases, and 15 bases lay in between. This chain's CDR3 is CASRRWGREAFF. The CDR3 region has the DNA TGCGCCAGCCGCCGGTGGGGGCGGGAAGCTTTCTTT.

This clone came up once. The chain carries TRBV3-1 (or the pseudogene TRBV3-2) and TRBJ2-1; 7 bases are a match to TRBD1. The germline CDR1 and CDR2 sequences are LGHDT and YNNKEL (reference sequence). J lost 5 bases, V lost 1 base, and 8 bases had no gene match. The CDR3 sequence is 16 residues long. The CDR3 protein is CASSQVLRDRNNEQFF. The CDR3 nucleotides read TGTGCCAGCAGCCAAGTCCTCCGGGACAGAAACAATGAGCAGTTCTTC.

V usage is TRBV7-6 and J usage is TRBJ2-7, with 9 nucleotides matching TRBD1. Trimming at V came to 5 bases and at J to 5 bases, leaving 10 bases not matched to a gene. Germline V lookup: CDR1 SGHVS, CDR2 FNYEAQ. This CDR3 is built from 15 residues. DNA of the CDR3: TGTGCCAGCAGCCCCCCGGGACAGGGTGGGCACGAGCAGTACTTC. Translated, it gives CASSPPGQGGHEQYF.

This chain joins TRBV7-9 and TRBJ2-5, with D possibly being TRBD1 (6 bases). The CDR3 consists of 14 residues. The ends were cut back, 2 bases at V and 5 bases at J, with 12 bases in the middle. Germline loops: CDR1 SEHNR, CDR2 FQNEAQ (reference sequence). The CDR3 loop reads CASSLPQGWETQYF. CDR3 DNA sequence: TGTGCCAGCAGCTTACCACAGGGTTGGGAGACCCAGTACTTC.

The chain recombines TRBV11-2 with TRBJ2-5; 10 nucleotides match TRBD2. The V gene's germline CDR1 is SGHAT and CDR2 FQNNGV. J lost 1 base, V lost 8 bases, and 7 bases had no gene match. This CDR3 comprises 15 residues. CDR3 sequence reads: CASAASGGAQETQYF. The CDR3, as DNA: TGTGCCAGCGCTGCCAGCGGGGGGGCCCAAGAGACCCAGTACTTC.

This chain joins TRBV19 and TRBJ2-3; TRBD1 matches at 8 bases. CDR1 is LNHDA and CDR2 is SQIVND in the germline V gene (reference sequence). After removal of 5 bases from V and 5 bases from J, the junction contained 9 bases not matched to a gene. The CDR3 runs to 15 residues. CDR3 region: CASSYTGGNGDTQYF. The CDR3, as DNA: TGTGCCAGTAGTTATACAGGGGGGAACGGAGATACGCAGTATTTT. Together with reference TRBV19 and TRBJ2-3, the CDR3 gives the full variable domain: DGGITQSPKYLFRKEGQNVTLSCEQNLNHDAMYWYRQDPGQGLRLIYYSQIVNDFQKGDIAEGYSVSREKKESFPLTVTSAQKNPTAFYLCASSYTGGNGDTQYFGPGTRLTVL.

The V and J genes are TRBV3-1 (or the pseudogene TRBV3-2) and TRBJ2-7; no clear D. V was trimmed by 4 bases and J by 0 bases, leaving 7 bases between them. The germline V gene encodes CDR1 LGHDT and CDR2 YNNKEL (reference sequence). The CDR3 has 13 residues. The CDR3 bases are TGTGCCAGCAGCCCCCTGAGCTCCTACGAGCAGTACTTC. This codes for CASSPLSSYEQYF.

The rearrangement uses TRBV14 and TRBJ2-3, with D possibly being TRBD1 (6 bases). CDR3 size: 13 residues. Germline-derived CDR1 and CDR2 are SGHDN and FVKESK. V was clipped by 1 base and J by 8 bases, with 10 bases between them. The CDR3 protein is CASSQVFRGTQYF. The DNA for the CDR3 is TGTGCCAGCAGCCAAGTTTTCAGGGGTACGCAGTATTTT.

V and J are TRBV27 and TRBJ2-4; 9 nucleotides align to TRBD1. After removal of 5 bases from V and 3 bases from J, the junction contained 14 bases not matched to a gene. Per germline, CDR1 MNHEY and CDR2 SMNVEV (reference sequence). The CDR3 spans 18 residues. Written as DNA, the CDR3 is TGTGCCAGCAGTCCTCGGGACAGGGATCGGAGGGGCAAAAACATTCAGTACTTC. It codes for CASSPRDRDRRGKNIQYF.

The chain couples TRBV4-1 to TRBJ1-4; D may be TRBD1 (6 bases). Germline V lookup: CDR1 MGHRA, CDR2 YSYEKL. The CDR3 covers 15 residues. Trimming took off 4 bases at V and 2 bases at J, with 11 bases between the two ends. The CDR3 DNA sequence: TGCGCCAGCAGCCTTCCAGGGGCCACTAATGAAAAACTGTTTTTT. It codes for CASSLPGATNEKLFF.

The sample holds a few counts of this clone. The chain joins TRBV28 to TRBJ1-2; TRBD1 matches at 12 bases. Losses at the gene ends were 7 bases for V and 8 bases for J; bases not matched to a gene: 5. The CDR3 is 13 residues long. Germline V CDR1 and CDR2: MDHEN, SYDVKM. In nucleotides, the CDR3 is TGTGCCAGCACCGGGACAGGGGGCAGGGGCTACACCTTC. Translating it yields CASTGTGGRGYTF.

This sequence joins TRBV4-1 and TRBJ1-2; D is perhaps TRBD1 (5 bases). This CDR3 has 13 residues. Per germline, CDR1 MGHRA and CDR2 YSYEKL. Deletions cut 5 bases from V and 8 bases from J, with 15 bases between. As DNA, the CDR3 is TGCGCCAGCAGCGTCAGGGAAACTTACGGCTACACCTTC. It yields the protein CASSVRETYGYTF.

The V gene is TRBV3-1 (or the pseudogene TRBV3-2), the J gene TRBJ2-3, with D possibly TRBD2 on 5 matching bases. CDR3 size: 15 residues. The V end lost 5 bases, the J end lost 4 bases, and 16 bases lay between the germline ends. The V gene's germline CDR1 is LGHDT and CDR2 YNNKEL (reference sequence). This CDR3 reads CASSLKPTGADTQYF. The CDR3 nucleotides read TGTGCCAGCAGCTTAAAGCCAACCGGGGCAGATACGCAGTATTTT.

V usage is TRBV19 and J usage is TRBJ1-5; a possible D gene is TRBD1 (6 bases). V lost 7 bases and J lost 1, with 11 bases in between. From germline, CDR1 is LNHDA and CDR2 SQIVND (reference sequence). There are 14 residues in the CDR3. The CDR3 sequence: CASTNRASNQPQHF. In DNA form, the CDR3 reads TGTGCCAGTACTAACAGGGCAAGCAATCAGCCCCAGCATTTT.

The rearrangement uses TRBV5-1 and TRBJ2-7, with D possibly matching TRBD2 (6 bases). V was clipped by 3 bases and J by 3 bases, with 13 bases between them. Germline V CDR1 and CDR2: SGHRS, YFSETQ. This CDR3 comprises 14 residues. The CDR3 loop is CASSSGLINYEQYF. CDR3 DNA sequence: TGCGCCAGCAGCTCGGGACTGATTAACTACGAGCAGTACTTC. Based on the CDR3 plus reference TRBV5-1 and TRBJ2-7, the full variable domain is KAGVTQTPRYLIKTRGQQVTLSCSPISGHRSVSWYQQTPGQGLQFLFEYFSETQRNKGNFPGRFSGRQFSNSRSEMNVSTLELGDSALYLCASSSGLINYEQYFGPGTRLTVT.